The 8 T cell receptor beta chains below come from one sample, sequenced in a study of blood T cell repertoires in COVID-19. Sequencing was performed with immunoSEQ multiplex PCR; in TCRdb, only in-frame clones are kept and a portion is missing. The sample lists under 150,000 clones, roughly 84% seen once, with less than 3.5% in the top ten. The sample was peripheral blood. These receptors were taken from a man aged 35-49 years with acute or convalescent COVID-19.

The genes are TRBV5-1 and TRBJ1-6; D is undetermined. The CDR3 contains 13 residues. The germline CDR1 and CDR2 sequences are SGHRS and YFSETQ. V lost 0 bases, J lost 8 bases, and 6 bases lay in between. As DNA, the CDR3 is TGCGCCAGCAGCTTGGAGGCGGATTCACCCCTCCACTTT. This codes for CASSLEADSPLHF.

This CDR3 reads CASSTLAGGYEQYF. CDR3 nucleotides: TGTGCCAGTAGTACCCTAGCGGGGGGCTACGAGCAGTACTTC. The V call is TRBV19, the J call TRBJ2-7, with 11 bases lining up with TRBD2. Per the germline V gene, CDR1 is LNHDA and CDR2 is SQIVND (reference sequence). J was trimmed by 3 bases and V by 4 bases; bases with no gene match: 2. The CDR3 contains 14 residues.

This rearrangement joins TRBV24-1 to TRBJ1-3, with 8 bases lining up with TRBD1. CDR1 is KGHDR, CDR2 SFDVKD, per germline. The CDR3 runs to 15 residues. The V and J ends lost 2 bases and 4 bases, in that order; junction bases with no gene match: 3. The CDR3 DNA sequence: TGTGCCACCAGTGATTCCGGACAGGGAGGAAACACCATATATTTT. Translating gives CATSDSGQGGNTIYF.

The rearrangement links TRBV12-3 or TRBV12-4 to TRBJ2-7, with D perhaps matching TRBD1 (6 bases). Trimming left V 1 base short and J 5 bases short, with 9 bases between. The CDR3 totals 13 residues. The CDR3 bases are TGTGCCAGCAGTTTAGGCAGGGGTAACGAGCAGTACTTC. Protein: CASSLGRGNEQYF.

This sequence joins TRBV6-1 and TRBJ2-3; 10 bases fit TRBD2. The CDR3 contains 16 residues. Germline values: CDR1 MNHNS, CDR2 SASEGT. V lost 3 bases, J lost 6 bases, and 9 bases stayed unmatched. The CDR3 DNA is TGTGCCAGCAGTGATAGGGGACTAGCGACAGGGGATACGCAGTATTTT. Protein: CASSDRGLATGDTQYF.

The chain combines TRBV2 with TRBJ2-5; TRBD1 aligns across 11 bases. Germline loops: CDR1 SNHLY, CDR2 FYNNEI. V dropped 0 bases and J dropped 2; count of bases not matched to a gene: 2. The CDR3 totals 16 residues. The DNA for the CDR3 is TGTGCCAGCAGTGAAGCGGGGACAGGGGGGCAAGAGACCCAGTACTTC. Its protein is CASSEAGTGGQETQYF. Complete variable domain (other parts from reference TRBV2 and TRBJ2-5): EPEVTQTPSHQVTQMGQEVILRCVPISNHLYFYWYRQILGQKVEFLVSFYNNEISEKSEIFDDQFSVERPDGSNFTLKIRSTKLEDSAMYFCASSEAGTGGQETQYFGPGTRLLVL.

The chain carries TRBV29-1 and TRBJ1-1; weak D call: TRBD1 (6 bases). The V end was cut by 4 bases, the J end by 6 bases, with 9 bases between. The CDR3 runs 11 residues. The germline gives CDR1 SQVTM, CDR2 ANQGSEA. CDR3 DNA sequence: TGCAGCGTTGCTACAGGGTCTGAAGCTTTCTTT. Translated, it gives CSVATGSEAFF.

The chain recombines TRBV12-3 or TRBV12-4 with TRBJ1-5; a possible D gene is TRBD1 (6 bases). The CDR3 covers 13 residues. V was clipped by 6 bases and J by 12 bases, with 18 bases between them. The DNA for the CDR3 is TGTGCCAGCAGCTTCGCGGGGGGGGCTCTCCAGCATTTT. It yields the protein CASSFAGGALQHF.